This T cell receptor (beta chain) was obtained from a study of cytomegalovirus exposure and HLA in healthy donors. General study findings and limits: A missense DCLRE1C variant was associated with V- and J-gene trimming of TCR beta chains in a later analysis, and an independent cohort replicated the association.

The PCR had 60 Vbeta and 13 Jbeta primers. Generated by immunoSEQ multiplex PCR, the TCRdb table keeps only in-frame clones and is missing some. The profile covers over 150,000 clones, with approximately 83% appearing a single time and approximately 0.092% taken by the ten largest. The CDR3 spans 15 residues. V dropped 0 bases and J dropped 10; count of bases not matched to a gene: 6. Germline V gene sequence: CDR1 MNHNS, CDR2 SASEGT. In regard to this clone: Its specificity is unknown.

The sequence was collected from a boy between 2 and 15 years old in good health and CMV-seronegative. Source material: PBMCs. The chain employs TRBV6-1 and TRBJ1-6, with 7 bases identical to TRBD1. This chain's CDR3 is CASSEALTGFSPLHF. The CDR3 bases are TGTGCCAGCAGTGAAGCCTTGACAGGGTTCTCACCCCTCCACTTT.